This T cell receptor beta chain was documented in a study of CD8 T cells in ankylosing spondylitis. On this clonotype itself: Its antigen remains unknown.

CDR1 and CDR2 (germline): MNHEY, SVGAGI. V was pared by 3 bases and J by 0 bases, with 7 bases between. The CDR3 has 14 residues. Findings and caveats of the study: Ankylosing spondylitis blood appeared to carry a characteristic TCR beta motif of several highly homologous variants. In synovial fluid and blood from reactive arthritis, some motif variants were previously reported. Reportedly, significant enrichment of disease-linked clones occurred in matched ankylosing spondylitis synovial fluid.

A quantitative 5'-RACE method, one with molecular barcodes, was used to make TCR beta libraries. TCRdb reanalysed the 5' RACE reads using MiXCR and keeps one entry per CDR3 protein. Of some 700,000 distinct CDR3 sequences detected, roughly 20% appear once; the ten largest clones hold under 20%. The sample consisted of blood, either unsorted or a sorted T cell fraction (not recorded which). This chain joins TRBV6-5 and TRBJ2-3; D remains ambiguous. The clonotype originates from a male donor with ankylosing spondylitis. The CDR3 nucleotides are TGTGCCAGCAGTTATGTCCCGAGCACAGATACGCAGTATTTT. Encoded protein: CASSYVPSTDTQYF.